Listed below are T cell receptor beta chains from one sample, sequenced in a study. TCRdb passed the reads through MiXCR, listing each CDR3 protein once. The sample yields some 15,000 distinct CDR3 sequences, approximately 34% seen once. The sample consisted of blood. The receptors stem from a human donor. Each CDR3 is given without its conserved first and last residue. A D gene is named only where the DNA matches it firmly.

>TRBD1|TRBV7-6
ASSLRTGGDYEQY
>TRBD1|TRBV20-1
SPGTGLETQY
>.|TRBV4-2
ASTGNYGYT
>.|TRBV4-2
ASSRGRDHNSPLH
>.|TRBV4-2
ASSQDRETQY
>TRBD2|TRBV20-1
SARAYGVAGGDKNIQY
>TRBD1|TRBV13
ASSNRGTGELF
>TRBD1|TRBV4-2
ASSHGQGSATEAF
>.|TRBV20-1
SARIARRGESSPLH
>.|TRBV4-3
ASSRAGSSYNEQF
>TRBD1|TRBV20-1
SAASGTGPNQPQH
>.|TRBV19
ASSFTRDGSYEQY
>TRBD2|TRBV29-1
SVAGLARDEQY
>TRBD1|TRBV30
NIVGTVTEYEQY